This TCR beta chain was profiled in a study of cytotoxic CD8 clonotypes in ibrutinib-treated CLL. Study-level results: Investigators sampled sustained-remission and progressing patients at differing times. Circulating CD8+ T-cell counts were tracked by baseline clonality, which exceeded that of age-matched healthy donors.

A note on this clone: What it binds is not known.

TCRdb keeps only in-frame clones here, not all; method: immunoSEQ multiplex PCR. The data show roughly 330,000 clones, 67% seen once. The germline gives CDR1 SNHLY, CDR2 FYNNEI. The CDR3 runs 12 residues. The V end was cut by 7 bases, the J end by 0 bases, with 6 bases between. This TCR was sampled from a human donor with chronic lymphocytic leukemia. This sample comprised PBMCs, obtained after 36 months of ibrutinib treatment. The chain couples TRBV2 to TRBJ1-2, with unresolved D. CDR3 in DNA: TGTGCCAGCAAGGTGCCTAACTATGGCTACACCTTC. Its translation is CASKVPNYGYTF.